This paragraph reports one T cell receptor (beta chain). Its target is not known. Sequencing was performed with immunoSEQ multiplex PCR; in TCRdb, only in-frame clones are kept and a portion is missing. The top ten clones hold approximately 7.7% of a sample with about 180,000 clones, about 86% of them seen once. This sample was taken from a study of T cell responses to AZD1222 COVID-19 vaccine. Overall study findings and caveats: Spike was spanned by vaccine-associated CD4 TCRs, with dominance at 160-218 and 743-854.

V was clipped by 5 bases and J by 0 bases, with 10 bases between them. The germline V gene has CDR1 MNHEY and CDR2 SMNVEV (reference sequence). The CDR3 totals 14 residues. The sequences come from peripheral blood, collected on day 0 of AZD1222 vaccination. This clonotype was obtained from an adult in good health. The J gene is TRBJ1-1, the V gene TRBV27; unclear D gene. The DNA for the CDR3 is TGTGCCAGCAGTCCCGCCGGGGTGAACACTGAAGCTTTCTTT. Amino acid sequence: CASSPAGVNTEAFF.